Following are 19 T cell receptor beta chains from one sample sequenced in a study of blood T cell repertoires in COVID-19. Clones were sequenced by immunoSEQ multiplex PCR, and TCRdb holds only the in-frame ones, with some missing. The table lists 200,000 to 300,000 clones, approximately 83% of them singletons, with roughly 5.5% in the top ten. The sample comprised peripheral blood. These receptors came from a human donor in a cohort sampled during active COVID-19.

The chain joins TRBV11-3 to TRBJ2-5; 10 bases map to TRBD1. The CDR3 is 16 residues long. Trimming at V came to 5 bases and at J to 1 base, leaving 7 bases not matched to a gene. The germline CDR1 and CDR2 sequences are SGHNT and YENEEA. The CDR3, as DNA: TGTGCCAGCAGCCCACCGGGACAGGGGATCCAAGAGACCCAGTACTTC. Amino acid sequence: CASSPPGQGIQETQYF.

This chain links TRBV30 with TRBJ1-6, with D perhaps TRBD1 (6 bases). V was clipped by 0 bases and J by 15 bases, with 12 bases between them. Germline CDR1 GTSNPN, CDR2 SVGIG (reference sequence). The CDR3 runs to 12 residues. The DNA of the CDR3 is TGTGCCTGGAGTGTACAGGGTAAAGGCCTCCACTTT. Translated, it gives CAWSVQGKGLHF. The whole variable domain, remainder taken from reference TRBV30 and TRBJ1-6, is SQTIHQWPATLVQPVGSPLSLECTVEGTSNPNLYWYRQAAGRGLQLLFYSVGIGQISSEVPQNLSASRPQDRQFILSSKKLLLSDSGFYLCAWSVQGKGLHFGNGTRLTVT.

The gene calls are TRBV6-5 and TRBJ2-7; D is unresolved. The CDR3 has 11 amino acids. The V end was cut by 8 bases, the J end by 7 bases, with 12 bases between. Germline V lookup: CDR1 MNHEY, CDR2 SVGAGI. The CDR3 nucleotides are TGTGCCAGCCGTCCAGAATGGGAGCAGTACTTC. Residues: CASRPEWEQYF.

V and J are TRBV19 and TRBJ1-6; D remains ambiguous. The V end lost 7 bases, the J end lost 3 bases, and 10 bases lay between the germline ends. The V gene's germline CDR1 is LNHDA and CDR2 SQIVND (reference sequence). This CDR3 is 14 amino acids long. CDR3 DNA sequence: TGTGCCAGTACCCGAGACAACTATAATTCACCCCTCCACTTT. This sequence encodes CASTRDNYNSPLHF.

This clone was counted only a few times. The chain is built from TRBV10-2 and TRBJ2-7; TRBD1 agrees at 9 bases. The CDR3 covers 15 residues. The junction had 7 bases not matched to a gene; V was cut back by 4 bases and J by 3 bases. Germline V gene sequence: CDR1 WSHSY, CDR2 SAAADI. CDR3 protein: CASSALGQGYYEQYF. The CDR3, as DNA: TGCGCCAGCAGTGCATTAGGACAGGGGTACTACGAGCAGTACTTC.

Of note for this clone: Other DNA sequences from this sample encode an identical CDR3 as well. The chain links TRBV19 to TRBJ2-7, with 7 positions matching TRBD2. The V segment lost 5 bases and the J segment 3 bases; nucleotides outside the gene matches: 4. CDR3 length: 13 amino acids. Germline V gene data show CDR1 as LNHDA and CDR2 as SQIVND (reference sequence). The CDR3 protein is CASSRGEGYEQYF. CDR3 DNA sequence: TGTGCCAGTAGTCGGGGGGAAGGCTACGAGCAGTACTTC.

V and J are TRBV6-5 and TRBJ1-2, with TRBD1 as a possible D gene (6 bases). Trimming left V 0 bases short and J 2 bases short, with 10 bases between. This CDR3 contains 15 residues. Germline CDR1 and CDR2: MNHEY and SVGAGI. The CDR3 sequence is CASSYSYRANYGYTF. The CDR3 bases are TGTGCCAGCAGTTACTCGTACAGGGCCAACTATGGCTACACCTTC.

The CDR3 reads CASSHWTGPDNEQFF. The DNA of the CDR3 is TGTGCCAGCAGTCATTGGACAGGGCCAGACAATGAGCAGTTCTTC. The chain employs TRBV25-1 and TRBJ2-1, with 8 bases that match TRBD1. With 5 bases clipped from V and 5 bases from J, the junction kept 8 bases outside the gene matches. The CDR3 runs 15 residues. Germline V gene sequence: CDR1 MGHDK, CDR2 SYGVNS.

V usage is TRBV7-2 and J usage is TRBJ2-7, with a tentative D call TRBD2 (6 bases). The CDR3 consists of 15 residues. Germline V CDR1 and CDR2: SGHTA, FQGNSA. V was cut by 3 bases and J by 2 bases, with 14 bases left in between. For the CDR3, the DNA is TGTGCCAGCAGCTTGTCTAGCGCCACGACCTACGAGCAGTACTTC. This gives the protein CASSLSSATTYEQYF.

The V call is TRBV11-2, the J call TRBJ2-2, with 7 bases identical to TRBD1. This CDR3 has 15 residues. J lost 1 base, V lost 5 bases, and 4 bases had no gene match. In germline, CDR1 is SGHAT, CDR2 FQNNGV. The CDR3 reads CASSPRTGNTGELFF. CDR3 sequence (DNA): TGTGCCAGCAGCCCCAGGACAGGGAACACCGGGGAGCTGTTTTTT.

This clone has just one count. This rearrangement joins TRBV5-1 to TRBJ2-3; 13 bases align to TRBD2. The J segment lost 5 bases and the V segment lost 3 bases, leaving 3 bases of the junction unmatched. The CDR3 runs 15 residues. From germline, CDR1 is SGHRS and CDR2 YFSETQ. The CDR3 protein is CASSSLAGGIDTQYF. As DNA, the CDR3 is TGCGCCAGCAGCTCACTAGCGGGAGGGATAGATACGCAGTATTTT.

This chain joins TRBV30 and TRBJ2-1; TRBD1 matches at 9 bases. V lost 5 bases to trimming and J lost 2 bases; unmatched junction nucleotides: 10. The germline gives CDR1 GTSNPN, CDR2 SVGIG (reference sequence). The CDR3 contains 16 residues. The CDR3 region has the DNA TGTGCCTGGTCAAAAGCCGGGACAGGGCCCTACAATGAGCAGTTCTTC. Translated, it gives CAWSKAGTGPYNEQFF.

This clone was seen repeatedly, ten times or more. V usage is TRBV5-1 and J usage is TRBJ2-4, with a possible D match to TRBD2 (5 bases). Trimming cost V 2 bases and J 7 bases, with 13 bases left between them. Per germline, CDR1 SGHRS and CDR2 YFSETQ. The CDR3 sequence is 14 residues long. Written as DNA, the CDR3 is TGCGCCAGCAGCTTCCCGGGGATTGGGAACATTCAGTACTTC. This gives the protein CASSFPGIGNIQYF.

This clone came up a few times. CDR3 sequence (DNA): TGTGCCAGCAGTTCACGGACAGGGGGGTACACTGAAGCTTTCTTT. Encoded protein: CASSSRTGGYTEAFF. The chain is built from TRBV28 and TRBJ1-1; 10 bases are a match to TRBD1. V was pared by 4 bases and J by 3 bases, with 5 bases of the junction left unmatched. The germline V gene encodes CDR1 MDHEN and CDR2 SYDVKM. The CDR3 totals 15 residues.

V gene TRBV3-1 (or the pseudogene TRBV3-2) combines with J gene TRBJ2-7; 10 bases are a match to TRBD1. The CDR3 is 15 amino acids. The V gene's germline CDR1 is LGHDT and CDR2 YNNKEL (reference sequence). V was clipped by 0 bases and J by 6 bases; unmatched bases: 5. The CDR3 loop is CASSQDFGTGAEQYF. The CDR3 DNA is TGTGCCAGCAGCCAAGACTTCGGGACAGGGGCCGAGCAGTACTTC.

The chain combines TRBV27 with TRBJ1-5; D is unclear. The CDR3 contains 15 residues. Trimming took 6 bases from V and 5 from J, leaving 17 bases between them. CDR1 and CDR2 (germline): MNHEY, SMNVEV (reference sequence). CDR3 nucleotides: TGTGCCAGCAGCTATCGAGACGGTGGAGATCAGCCCCAGCATTTT. Translating it yields CASSYRDGGDQPQHF.

This clone appeared a few times. This chain joins TRBV5-4 and TRBJ2-1; TRBD1 aligns across 12 bases. Germline loops: CDR1 SGHNT, CDR2 YYREEE (reference sequence). Trimming cost V 4 bases and J 7 bases; bases outside gene matches: 3. The CDR3 is 14 residues long. The CDR3: CASSGTGGKNEQFF. Here the CDR3 DNA reads TGTGCCAGCAGCGGGACAGGGGGCAAAAATGAGCAGTTCTTC.

The V gene is TRBV20-1, the J gene TRBJ2-7; D gene ambiguous. The CDR3 spans 11 residues. CDR1 DFQATT and CDR2 SNEGSKA come from the germline V gene (reference sequence). V was pared by 6 bases and J by 4 bases, with 10 bases between. The CDR3 loop is CSAGDGYEQYF. The CDR3 DNA reads TGCAGTGCCGGAGACGGATACGAGCAGTACTTC.

This clone was observed a single time. This chain uses TRBV6-6 with TRBJ1-6; TRBD1 aligns across 10 bases. The CDR3 loop spans 14 amino acids. From germline, CDR1 is MNHNY and CDR2 SVGAGI (reference sequence). J was trimmed by 5 bases and V by 6 bases; bases with no gene match: 1. The CDR3, as DNA: TGTGCCAGCAGCGACAGGGGGCATAATTCACCCCTCCACTTT. This gives the protein CASSDRGHNSPLHF.